This TCR beta chain was obtained from a study of T cell responses to AZD1222 COVID-19 vaccine (dated by TCRdb to the early 2020s). Study-wide context: AZD1222 recipients given second doses at about 4 weeks or at about 12 weeks were pooled, since spike-specific TCR depth and breadth were not found to differ between the two schedules. A total of approximately 240 trial participants underwent TCR sequencing, of whom 207 received two doses of AZD1222 and about 25 received two doses of the MenACWY control vaccine. Trial participants were enrolled into age subgroups of 18-55, 56-69 and 70-plus years, which contained roughly 140, 27 and 60 TCR-sequenced participants, respectively.

The CDR3 regions of human TCRbeta chains were analyzed by immunosequencing. In the source study's methods: TCRs in the repertoires were matched against a reference library of SARS-CoV-2-specific TCRs that had been generated with the MIRA antigen-specificity platform. Breadth was defined as the fraction of unique TCRs that were SARS-CoV-2-associated. Depth was defined as the fraction of total T cells that were SARS-CoV-2-associated. Using the MIRA data, each spike-specific TCR was mapped to the spike region that the TCR reacts to and placed in a CD4 or CD8 class. Log10-transformed breadth and depth values were compared by one-way ANOVA with Sidak's multiple comparisons tests. TCRdb provides this immuneACCESS table in a form limited to in-frame rearrangements. Some clones are lacking; in checked studies, under half of them reflect an unresolved V gene, and why the rest are absent is not known. V and J calls plus clone size are reproduced from that table; the DNA served to infer D and trimming. In this sample the table shows around 78,000 clones, over 75% of which occur a single time. The top ten hold more than 20% of the sample.

Broad study findings and their caveats: Reportedly, almost half of the unique spike-specific TCRs recognized epitopes lying outside the regions that are mutated in the B.1.351 and B.1.1.7 variants. Spike-specific TCR breadth and depth rose significantly after two AZD1222 doses compared with day 0 and with MenACWY recipients. The 56-69-year group was small, and its depth increase did not reach significance, likely because of low power. Because no day 14 peak-response samples were available, the repertoires could be characterized only after the peak T cell response. The whole spike protein was spanned by vaccine-associated CD4 TCRs, and dominant responses were seen in regions 160-218 and 743-854. Conclusions about previously exposed vaccinees are limited, since just five to seven AZD1222 recipients were seropositive for SARS-CoV-2 at baseline. Participants were mostly white British, with more females than males. The authors suggested clonal diversity may have been underestimated.

This specimen's time point label, interpreted: baseline before first vaccination. Vaccinee samples came from UK trials COV001 and COV002, including a single-blind randomized controlled phase 2/3 trial of AZD1222 (ChAdOx1 nCoV-19) in healthy adults. For TCRbeta chain sequencing, PBMC samples were collected from trial participants at day 0 and at day 28 after the second dose. Taken from the germline V gene, the CDR1 and CDR2 loops are SGHTA and FQGNSA. Between the V and J ends, shortened by 5 bases and 1 base respectively, the junction contains 14 bases. Inclusive of the bounding cysteine and phenylalanine, the CDR3 is 15 residues long. The DNA shown is the 45-base CDR3, in frame from base 1. Comment on this clone: Its antigen is currently not known. It has no much larger one-base neighbor in the sample; base qualities were not kept.

The receptor was derived from an adult in good health. The sequence joins TRBV7-2 to TRBJ1-2, with no D gene named confidently. The sequencing here drew on peripheral blood, taken on day 0 of AZD1222 vaccination. The nucleotide sequence reads as follows: TGTGCCAGCAGCCCCGGGCCAATCTTTAACTATGGCTACACCTTC. Translated, it gives CASSPGPIFNYGYTF.